This TCR beta chain is from a study of tumor-infiltrating lymphocytes in primary liver carcinoma. This clonotype showed up many times. cDNA specific to TCR beta was made from approximately 0.55 ug of total RNA, with a constant-region primer employed for priming. Each TCR beta library was derived from three nested multiplex PCR rounds that employed slightly modified ARM-PCR. A C-beta reverse primer was combined with TRBV1-TRBV30 forward primers in the first two PCR rounds, and each round had 9 to 10 cycles. Each CDR3 protein is one row after TCRdb ran MiXCR on the multiplex PCR reads. The sample shows roughly 45,000 distinct CDR3 sequences, about two thirds of them seen only once. V trimming: 4 bases; J trimming: 1 base; junction bases outside the gene matches: 10. Germline-derived CDR1 and CDR2 are MDHEN and SYDVKM. The CDR3 has 16 amino acids. Starting material for RNA and DNA co-extraction consisted of about 19-32 mg of unsorted bulk tissue. The patients lived with chronic HBV infection and had not yet received any treatment. Each tumor was sampled at four poles and its centre.

This receptor was obtained from a man aged 40-49 years with primary liver carcinoma and hepatitis B virus infection. The rearrangement uses TRBV28 and TRBJ2-7; 7 positions agree with TRBD1. The sample comprised liver tumor tissue from sampling region 5. Subset here: tumor region T5, tumor centre. CDR3 nucleotides: TGTGCCAGCAGTTCCACAGGGGCCCCTTCGTCCTACGAGCAGTACTTC. Amino acid sequence: CASSSTGAPSSYEQYF.